This entry describes one T cell receptor beta chain. The antigen remains undetermined. The sample comes from a study of cytotoxic CD8 clonotypes in ibrutinib-treated CLL. Turning to the study itself: Patients: 11 relapsed/refractory, roughly 15 treatment-naive, 17 IGHV unmutated. Mean values per sample were 250,000 to 300,000 productive templates and about 94,000 productive rearrangements.

Looked up from germline, CDR1 is SGHRS and CDR2 is YFSETQ. The CDR3 has 18 amino acids. V shed 3 bases and J 2 bases; nucleotides not matched to a gene: 13. Study observations and caveats: Clonality was higher at baseline than in age-matched healthy donors and tracked circulating CD8+ T-cell counts. Clonality grew at ibrutinib response; at progression, it decreased back toward baseline.

Produced via immunoSEQ multiplex PCR; TCRdb's table is partial and in-frame only. The sample records roughly 180,000 clones, 84% being singletons. The sequencing here drew on PBMCs, taken after 24 months of ibrutinib treatment. The clonotype comes from a human donor with chronic lymphocytic leukemia. The J gene is TRBJ1-2, the V gene TRBV5-1, with 10 bases fitting TRBD1. The CDR3 DNA follows: TGCGCCAGCAGCTCCTTTATTCTCACGGGACAGGGGAACTATGGCTACACCTTC. Amino acid sequence: CASSSFILTGQGNYGYTF.